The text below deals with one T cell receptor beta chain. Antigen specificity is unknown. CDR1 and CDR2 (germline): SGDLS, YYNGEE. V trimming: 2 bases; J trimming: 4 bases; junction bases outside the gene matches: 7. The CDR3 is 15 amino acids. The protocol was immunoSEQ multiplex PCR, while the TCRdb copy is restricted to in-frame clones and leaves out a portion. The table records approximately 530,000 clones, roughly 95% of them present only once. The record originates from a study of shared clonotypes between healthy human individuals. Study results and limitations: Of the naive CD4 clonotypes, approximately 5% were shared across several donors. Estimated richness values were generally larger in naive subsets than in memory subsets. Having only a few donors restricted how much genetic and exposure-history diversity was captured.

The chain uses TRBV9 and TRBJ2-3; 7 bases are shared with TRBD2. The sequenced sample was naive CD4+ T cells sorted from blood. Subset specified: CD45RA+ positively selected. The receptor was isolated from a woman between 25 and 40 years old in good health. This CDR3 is CASSVAGDSADTQYF. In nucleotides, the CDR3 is TGTGCCAGCAGCGTGGCGGGAGATAGCGCAGATACGCAGTATTTT.